Following are 27 T cell receptor beta chains from one sample sequenced in a study of CD8 T cells in ankylosing spondylitis. TCRdb redid the calling of the 5' RACE reads with MiXCR, one entry per CDR3 protein. The table has 470,000 or so distinct CDR3 sequences, 20% to 30% seen once; the top ten hold under 0.9%. Points from the study as a whole: Blood of patients with ankylosing spondylitis appeared to be characterized by a TCR beta motif of several highly homologous variants.

The antigens these receptors bind are not known. The sequencing input was blood, either unsorted or a sorted T cell fraction (not recorded which). Receptor source: a male donor with ankylosing spondylitis.

The CDR3 DNA follows: TGTGCCAGCACCATGGACAGGGCGATGACCACAGATACGCAGTATTTT. It encodes CASTMDRAMTTDTQYF. J is TRBJ2-3 and V is TRBV11-1; TRBD1 matches at 8 bases. There are 16 residues in the CDR3. Germline V gene data show CDR1 as SGHAT and CDR2 as FQDESV (reference sequence). V shed 7 bases and J 2 bases; nucleotides not matched to a gene: 11.

The sample holds a few counts of this clonotype. The gene calls are TRBV6-5 and TRBJ1-6; D not resolved. CDR3 size: 13 residues. The V end was cut by 7 bases, the J end by 10 bases, with 14 bases between. CDR1 MNHEY and CDR2 SVGAGI come from the germline V gene. CDR3 protein: CASIIDGKSPLHF. DNA for the CDR3: TGTGCCAGCATTATAGATGGGAAGTCACCCCTCCACTTT.

The chain is built from TRBV14 and TRBJ2-1; D unclear. CDR1 and CDR2 from the germline V gene are SGHDN and FVKESK. The germline V and J ends were trimmed by 1 base and 7 bases, with 11 bases remaining between them. The CDR3 length is 14 residues. CDR3 sequence reads: CASSQGYFGNEQFF. CDR3 sequence (DNA): TGTGCCAGCAGCCAAGGTTATTTTGGGAATGAGCAGTTCTTC. The full variable domain, its missing parts supplied by reference TRBV14 and TRBJ2-1, is EAGVTQFPSHSVIEKGQTVTLRCDPISGHDNLYWYRRVMGKEIKFLLHFVKESKQDESGMPNNRFLAERTGGTYSTLKVQPAELEDSGVYFCASSQGYFGNEQFFGPGTRLTVL.

This clonotype was detected only a few times. The CDR3 reads CASGTGQGGPGSNQPQHF. The CDR3 DNA reads TGTGCCAGCGGGACGGGACAGGGTGGACCTGGTAGCAATCAGCCCCAGCATTTT. The chain recombines TRBV18 with TRBJ1-5, with TRBD1 matching 9 bases. Germline-derived CDR1 and CDR2 are KGHSH and LQKENI. This CDR3 has 18 residues. Trimming took 8 bases from V and 0 from J; bases not matched to a gene: 14. Full variable domain (rest looked up from reference TRBV18 and TRBJ1-5): NAGVMQNPRHLVRRRGQEARLRCSPMKGHSHVYWYRQLPEEGLKFMVYLQKENIIDESGMPKERFSAEFPKEGPSILRIQQVVRGDSAAYFCASGTGQGGPGSNQPQHFGDGTRLSIL.

The V and J genes are TRBV11-3 and TRBJ2-1; D remains unclear. Looked up from germline, CDR1 is SGHNT and CDR2 is YENEEA. With 5 bases removed from V and 3 bases from J, the gap between germline ends came to 8 bases. This CDR3 is 13 amino acids long. The CDR3 sequence is CASSPRYYNEQFF. The CDR3 DNA sequence: TGTGCCAGCAGCCCCCGCTACTACAATGAGCAGTTCTTC.

This clonotype has only a few counts. V is TRBV2 and J is TRBJ2-1; D unclear. Trimming cost V 3 bases and J 3 bases, with 3 bases left between them. The CDR3 consists of 12 residues. Germline V gives CDR1 SNHLY, CDR2 FYNNEI. The CDR3: CASSDDYNEQFF. The CDR3 DNA is TGTGCCAGCAGTGACGACTACAATGAGCAGTTCTTC.

This clonotype was observed a few times. The rearrangement links TRBV10-3 to TRBJ1-5; 11 positions match TRBD1. CDR1 and CDR2 from the germline V gene are ENHRY and SYGVKD. With V trimmed by 10 bases and J by 4 bases, 3 bases remained unmatched. CDR3 length equals 13 residues. Written as DNA, the CDR3 is TGTGCCACTTGGGACAGGGGGAATCAGCCCCAGCATTTT. Translated: CATWDRGNQPQHF.

The V call is TRBV12-3 or TRBV12-4, the J call TRBJ2-1; 9 nucleotides align to TRBD2. The trim removed 7 bases at V and 10 bases at J, leaving 14 bases unmatched. The CDR3 has 15 residues. The CDR3 sequence is CASTPRASGAGEQFF. The CDR3 DNA follows: TGTGCCAGCACCCCCCGGGCTAGCGGGGCGGGAGAGCAGTTCTTC.

This clonotype has a single count. The chain uses TRBV30 and TRBJ2-2; D ambiguous. The CDR3 covers 12 residues. Germline CDR1 reads GTSNPN; CDR2 reads SVGIG (reference sequence). V was cut by 2 bases and J by 2 bases, with 3 bases left in between. This chain's CDR3 is CAWSSNTGELFF. As DNA, the CDR3 is TGTGCCTGGAGTTCAAACACCGGGGAGCTGTTTTTT. The full variable domain, with the rest looked up from reference TRBV30 and TRBJ2-2, is SQTIHQWPATLVQPVGSPLSLECTVEGTSNPNLYWYRQAAGRGLQLLFYSVGIGQISSEVPQNLSASRPQDRQFILSSKKLLLSDSGFYLCAWSSNTGELFFGEGSRLTVL.

This clonotype was observed a handful of times. The rearrangement links TRBV11-2 to TRBJ2-1; 12 nucleotides match TRBD2. Unmatched junction bases numbered 7, after V lost 1 base and J lost 0 bases. Germline CDR1 SGHAT, CDR2 FQNNGV. This CDR3 region has 19 residues. The CDR3 region has the DNA TGTGCCAGCAGCTTAGGACTAGCGGGAGCGGGGAGCTCCTACAATGAGCAGTTCTTC. This codes for CASSLGLAGAGSSYNEQFF.

This chain joins TRBV18 and TRBJ2-7; D possibly corresponds to TRBD2 (6 bases). The V gene's germline CDR1 is KGHSH and CDR2 LQKENI. The CDR3 is made up of 15 amino acids. Trimming stripped 4 bases from V and 6 bases from J, with 19 bases between. The CDR3 region is CASSQTGTGRGEQYF. The CDR3 region has the DNA TGTGCCAGCTCACAGACCGGGACCGGGCGGGGCGAGCAGTACTTC.

This rearrangement joins TRBV5-1 to TRBJ2-1, with D possibly TRBD1 on 5 matching bases. CDR3 length: 15 residues. Germline V gene lookup returns CDR1 SGHRS and CDR2 YFSETQ. V was trimmed by 4 bases and J by 4 bases, leaving 15 bases between them. This CDR3 reads CASSVTVPPYNEQFF. The CDR3 DNA reads TGCGCCAGCAGCGTGACAGTGCCACCATACAATGAGCAGTTCTTC.

This clonotype was counted between two and nine times. The chain is built from TRBV29-1 and TRBJ1-2, with 10 nucleotides matching TRBD1. The ends lost 4 bases at V and 8 bases at J; junction bases unmatched: 7. CDR1 SQVTM and CDR2 ANQGSEA come from the germline V gene. The CDR3 is made up of 13 amino acids. The CDR3 DNA reads TGCAGCGTTGTGGAGGACAGGGGGTTCGGCTACACCTTC. Its translation: CSVVEDRGFGYTF.

The V gene is TRBV20-1, the J gene TRBJ2-3; 10 positions match TRBD2. CDR1 and CDR2 from the germline V gene are DFQATT and SNEGSKA (reference sequence). Trimming cost V 7 bases and J 2 bases; bases outside gene matches: 6. The CDR3 totals 14 residues. CDR3 sequence: CSVTLAGFTDTQYF. The CDR3 bases are TGCAGTGTCACACTAGCGGGGTTCACAGATACGCAGTATTTT.

The rearrangement links TRBV9 to TRBJ2-7, with D possibly matching TRBD2 (6 bases). The germline V gene has CDR1 SGDLS and CDR2 YYNGEE. This CDR3 is 15 amino acids long. V was clipped by 4 bases and J by 3 bases, with 17 bases between them. The CDR3 spells CASSRKAEAGYEQYF. The CDR3 bases are TGTGCCAGCAGCCGAAAAGCGGAAGCGGGCTACGAGCAGTACTTC.

This clonotype has only a few counts. This chain connects TRBV10-3 to TRBJ2-1; D might be TRBD2 (5 bases). The CDR3 spans 12 residues. With 4 bases removed from V and 11 bases from J, the gap between germline ends came to 12 bases. The germline V gene encodes CDR1 ENHRY and CDR2 SYGVKD. The CDR3 nucleotides are TGTGCCATCAGTGTAAGAGCGGATCAGCAGTTCTTC. It translates to CAISVRADQQFF.

This clonotype was seen a few times. This chain joins TRBV20-1 and TRBJ2-4; either TRBD1 or TRBD2 may fit D (5 bases each). The V and J ends lost 0 bases and 10 bases respectively, with 13 bases between them. The CDR3 extends over 13 amino acids. Germline V lookup: CDR1 DFQATT, CDR2 SNEGSKA (reference sequence). As DNA, the CDR3 is TGCAGTGCTAGAGATGTGGGGACCCCGATTCAGTACTTC. Translated, it gives CSARDVGTPIQYF.

This clonotype was picked up a small number of times. This chain uses TRBV25-1 with TRBJ2-3, with TRBD2 matching over 12 bases. Per germline, CDR1 MGHDK and CDR2 SYGVNS. CDR3 length: 15 amino acids. J lost 10 bases, V lost 3 bases, and 8 bases had no gene match. CDR3 loop: CASSDGSSGRAAQYF. As DNA, the CDR3 is TGTGCCAGCAGTGATGGGTCTAGCGGGAGGGCGGCGCAGTATTTT.

The chain has TRBV20-1 and TRBJ2-7; 9 bases are a match to TRBD2. The germline gives CDR1 DFQATT, CDR2 SNEGSKA (reference sequence). The CDR3 is 15 amino acids. J lost 2 bases, V lost 0 bases, and 5 bases had no gene match. The CDR3 DNA reads TGCAGTGCTAGAGATCGACTAGCGGTAACCTACGAGCAGTACTTC. It encodes CSARDRLAVTYEQYF.

The table lists this clonotype with a few counts. The rearrangement joins TRBV12-3 or TRBV12-4 to TRBJ2-1; TRBD2 matches at 7 bases. CDR3 size: 17 residues. V shed 2 bases and J 7 bases; nucleotides not matched to a gene: 14. CDR3 residues: CASSLIFRGRAGNEQFF. The CDR3 DNA follows: TGTGCCAGCAGTTTAATATTCCGCGGGAGAGCAGGGAATGAGCAGTTCTTC.

V gene TRBV7-9 combines with J gene TRBJ1-1; a possible D gene is TRBD1 (5 bases). Trimming removed 5 bases from V and 5 bases from J, with 9 bases in between. Germline V gene sequence: CDR1 SEHNR, CDR2 FQNEAQ (reference sequence). The CDR3 has 12 amino acids. The CDR3 spells CASSQTVTEAFF. The DNA of the CDR3 is TGTGCCAGCAGCCAGACAGTTACTGAAGCTTTCTTT. The complete variable domain, with remaining parts taken from reference TRBV7-9 and TRBJ1-1, reads DTGVSQNPRHKITKRGQNVTFRCDPISEHNRLYWYRQTLGQGPEFLTYFQNEAQLEKSRLLSDRFSAERPKGSFSTLEIQRTEQGDSAMYLCASSQTVTEAFFGQGTRLTVV.

In nucleotides, the CDR3 is TGTGCCATCACCACCGGGACAGGGTTTGATACCGGGGAGCTGTTTTTT. Its translation: CAITTGTGFDTGELFF. The rearrangement uses TRBV10-3 and TRBJ2-2; 9 bases agree with TRBD1. Trimming removed 7 bases from V and 5 bases from J; junction bases left unmatched: 11. The CDR3 runs to 16 residues. Germline V gives CDR1 ENHRY, CDR2 SYGVKD.

In its sample, this clonotype was seen a few times. V usage is TRBV20-1 and J usage is TRBJ2-1, with 14 positions matching TRBD2. CDR3 length: 14 amino acids. Germline V gene lookup returns CDR1 DFQATT and CDR2 SNEGSKA (reference sequence). The V segment lost 6 bases and the J segment 7 bases; nucleotides outside the gene matches: 5. CDR3: CSAGTSGSSNEQFF. DNA for the CDR3: TGCAGTGCCGGGACTAGCGGGAGTTCTAATGAGCAGTTCTTC.

The chain is built from TRBV5-1 and TRBJ2-1; the match to TRBD2 covers 10 bases. Unmatched junction bases numbered 6, after V lost 3 bases and J lost 6 bases. Germline V gene lookup returns CDR1 SGHRS and CDR2 YFSETQ. The CDR3 consists of 15 residues. CDR3 in amino acids: CASSSGLAVGNEQFF. Written as DNA, the CDR3 is TGCGCCAGCAGCTCCGGACTAGCGGTTGGCAATGAGCAGTTCTTC.

V usage is TRBV20-1 and J usage is TRBJ2-3, with D perhaps TRBD2 (6 bases). Germline V gene sequence: CDR1 DFQATT, CDR2 SNEGSKA (reference sequence). Between the trimmed V and J ends, which lost 3 bases and 2 bases, there was a span of 12 bases. CDR3 size: 14 residues. In DNA, the CDR3 is TGCAGTGCTAGGGTAGCGGACTACACAGATACGCAGTATTTT. Protein sequence: CSARVADYTDTQYF.

This clonotype has a handful of counts. CDR3 sequence reads: CASSQGGDAKNIQYF. Here the CDR3 DNA reads TGTGCCAGCAGCCAAGGGGGGGATGCCAAAAACATTCAGTACTTC. The genes are TRBV3-1 and TRBJ2-4, with D perhaps matching TRBD2 (6 bases). Germline V gene lookup returns CDR1 LGHDT and CDR2 YNNKEL (reference sequence). The V end lost 1 base, the J end lost 1 base, and 8 bases lay between the germline ends. The CDR3 extends over 15 amino acids. The full variable domain, rest sourced from reference TRBV3-1 and TRBJ2-4, is DTAVSQTPKYLVTQMGNDKSIKCEQNLGHDTMYWYKQDSKKFLKIMFSYNNKELIINETVPNRFSPKSPDKAHLNLHINSLELGDSAVYFCASSQGGDAKNIQYFGAGTRLSVL.

This clonotype was observed at least ten times. The genes are TRBV29-1 and TRBJ2-1, with 8 positions matching TRBD2. Unmatched junction bases numbered 8, after V lost 7 bases and J lost 0 bases. This CDR3 comprises 15 residues. Germline V CDR1 and CDR2: SQVTM, ANQGSEA. CDR3: CSAGGGPSSYNEQFF. Written as DNA, the CDR3 is TGCAGCGCCGGGGGGGGCCCTAGCTCCTACAATGAGCAGTTCTTC.